This passage covers 21 T cell receptor beta chains from one sample sequenced in a study of T cells in Graves' hyperthyroidism and ophthalmopathy. Regions amplified from RNA transcripts were the TCR beta CDR3 regions. An initial round of RT-PCR targeting the TCR CDR3 relied on the HTBI primer set. MiXCR, applied by TCRdb to the multiplex PCR reads, yields one record per CDR3 protein. The table shows about 660,000 distinct CDR3 sequences, with just under 45% occurring only once. The sample taken for sequencing was peripheral blood or thyroid tissue (not recorded which). The receptor set was obtained from an adult man with Graves' disease, either hyperthyroidism or ophthalmopathy (not recorded which).

This clonotype was counted many times. The chain combines TRBV7-9 with TRBJ1-4; D ambiguous. This CDR3 comprises 16 residues. Germline V gene sequence: CDR1 SEHNR, CDR2 FQNEAQ (reference sequence). V dropped 3 bases and J dropped 0 bases, with 11 bases sitting between them. CDR3 protein: CASSFGPVATNEKLFF. DNA of the CDR3: TGTGCCAGCAGCTTTGGGCCGGTTGCAACTAATGAAAAACTGTTTTTT.

A single count supports this clonotype. Relative to the germline gene, one junction end is altered; a read error may explain this. The rearrangement links TRBV7-2 to TRBJ2-7, with D perhaps TRBD1 (6 bases). Germline CDR1 reads SGHTA; CDR2 reads FQGNSA. This CDR3 comprises 16 residues. The chain's CDR3 is CASSQKEQGPSCEQYF. In DNA, the CDR3 is TGTGCCAGCAGCCAAAAGGAACAGGGTCCTTCCTGCGAGCAGTACTTC. Looking up the rest from reference TRBV7-2 and TRBJ2-7 gives the full variable domain: GAGVSQSPSNKVTEKGKDVELRCDPISGHTALYWYRQSLGQGLEFLIYFQGNSAPDKSGLPSDRFSAERTGGSVSTLTIQRTQQEDSAVYLCASSQKEQGPSCEQYFGPGTRLTVT.

The CDR3 sequence: CSVAGVKYTGELFF. The CDR3 nucleotides read TGCAGCGTTGCAGGGGTAAAGTACACCGGGGAGCTGTTTTTT. The chain employs TRBV29-1 and TRBJ2-2; the D gene is possibly TRBD1 (6 bases). The germline gives CDR1 SQVTM, CDR2 ANQGSEA. With 4 bases removed from V and 3 bases from J, the gap between germline ends came to 12 bases. The CDR3 covers 14 residues.

V gene TRBV2 combines with J gene TRBJ1-2; TRBD1 is a possible D gene (5 bases). Trimming cost V 9 bases and J 3 bases, with 26 bases left between them. The CDR3 loop spans 17 amino acids. CDR1 is SNHLY and CDR2 is FYNNEI in the germline V gene. CDR3 residues: CASGPGDGWPGDYGYTF. As DNA, the CDR3 is TGTGCCAGTGGCCCGGGGGACGGATGGCCGGGCGACTATGGCTACACCTTC.

V usage is TRBV15 and J usage is TRBJ1-1; D perhaps matches TRBD1 (6 bases). This CDR3 has 15 amino acids. Germline V gives CDR1 LNHNV, CDR2 YYDKDF (reference sequence). Trimming stripped 3 bases from V and 5 bases from J, with 16 bases between. CDR3 coding DNA: TGTGCCACCAGCAGCCCCACAGGACAGTGGACTGAAGCTTTCTTT. This sequence encodes CATSSPTGQWTEAFF.

This clonotype was picked up many times. The chain links TRBV24-1 to TRBJ1-5, with D uncertain. The germline CDR1 and CDR2 sequences are KGHDR and SFDVKD. The ends were cut back, 4 bases at V and 3 bases at J, with 6 bases in the middle. The CDR3 loop spans 13 amino acids. The CDR3 sequence is CATSDLNNQPQHF. CDR3 bases: TGTGCCACCAGTGACTTAAACAATCAGCCCCAGCATTTT.

This clonotype was observed a few times. V is TRBV2 and J is TRBJ2-7; possibly TRBD1 for D (6 bases). The CDR3 spans 16 residues. The V end was cut by 1 base, the J end by 1 base, with 14 bases between. Germline-derived CDR1 and CDR2 are SNHLY and FYNNEI. CDR3 DNA: TGTGCCAGCAGTGAAGAGATTCAGGGGCCATCCTACGAGCAGTACTTC. Protein product: CASSEEIQGPSYEQYF.

In this sample, this clonotype turned up a few times. The chain links TRBV20-1 to TRBJ1-5; D unclear. Per the germline V gene, CDR1 is DFQATT and CDR2 is SNEGSKA (reference sequence). The V and J ends lost 6 bases and 6 bases respectively, with 21 bases between them. The CDR3 spans 15 residues. The CDR3 here is CSAQTRIGLGQPQHF. Here the CDR3 DNA reads TGCAGTGCACAGACACGTATCGGCCTGGGTCAGCCCCAGCATTTT.

In regard to this clonotype: Being one base from a much bigger clone, this may be a read error. The genes are TRBV24-1 and TRBJ2-5; TRBD2 matches at 10 bases. The CDR3 is 15 amino acids. CDR1 and CDR2 (germline): KGHDR, SFDVKD. V lost 11 bases to trimming and J lost 1 base; unmatched junction nucleotides: 9. As DNA, the CDR3 is TGTGCCAGCAGGGATGTAGCGGGGGGCCAAGAGACCCAGTACTTC. The encoded protein is CASRDVAGGQETQYF.

V is TRBV24-1 and J is TRBJ1-5, with D unresolved. The CDR3 spans 15 residues. The germline gives CDR1 KGHDR, CDR2 SFDVKD. V lost 7 bases and J 1 base, leaving 13 bases between the germline ends. CDR3 coding DNA: TGTGCCACCAGCGTTGGAGGTGGCAGCAATCAGCCCCAGCATTTT. Its translation is CATSVGGGSNQPQHF.

This chain joins TRBV29-1 and TRBJ2-7, with D perhaps being TRBD1 or TRBD2 (7 bases each). The CDR3 sequence is 15 residues long. The ends were cut back, 0 bases at V and 1 base at J, with 13 bases in the middle. Germline V lookup: CDR1 SQVTM, CDR2 ANQGSEA. In DNA form, the CDR3 reads TGCAGCGTTGAAGAGAGGGGGCGGGGGTCCTACGAGCAGTACTTC. This translates into CSVEERGRGSYEQYF.

The chain employs TRBV5-1 and TRBJ1-1, with 8 positions matching TRBD1. Germline V lookup: CDR1 SGHRS, CDR2 YFSETQ. V was pared by 5 bases and J by 1 base, with 10 bases of the junction left unmatched. CDR3 length equals 16 residues. The DNA for the CDR3 is TGCGCCAGCAGGTACCGCAGGGGGCAAAAGAACACTGAAGCTTTCTTT. It yields the protein CASRYRRGQKNTEAFF.

This clonotype occurred many times. This chain links TRBV29-1 with TRBJ2-5, with 7 bases that match TRBD1. The CDR3 loop spans 14 amino acids. Germline V gene sequence: CDR1 SQVTM, CDR2 ANQGSEA. V trimming: 4 bases; J trimming: 5 bases; junction bases outside the gene matches: 10. The CDR3 sequence is CSVAVGTATETQYF. The CDR3, as DNA: TGCAGCGTTGCGGTGGGGACAGCGACCGAGACCCAGTACTTC.

On this clonotype: An end of the junction differs from the germline gene, which may be a read error. The CDR3 bases are TGTGCCAGTAAGGAGGGGGCGAACGTCCTGACTTTC. This translates into CASKEGANVLTF. The chain has TRBV19 and TRBJ2-6; weak D call: TRBD1 (7 bases). This CDR3 is 12 amino acids long. CDR1 is LNHDA, CDR2 SQIVND, per germline (reference sequence).

CDR3 sequence (DNA): TGTGCCAGCAGTGCCGGACAGGGCGGGAACACTGAAGCTTTCTTT. Protein: CASSAGQGGNTEAFF. The genes are TRBV7-9 and TRBJ1-1; 8 bases map to TRBD1. With V trimmed by 6 bases and J by 1 base, 7 bases remained unmatched. Germline V gene sequence: CDR1 SEHNR, CDR2 FQNEAQ (reference sequence). This CDR3 region has 15 residues.

The rearrangement links TRBV9 to TRBJ1-6; D is unresolved. V was trimmed by 3 bases and J by 6 bases, leaving 16 bases between them. CDR1 and CDR2 from the germline V gene are SGDLS and YYNGEE. CDR3 length: 16 residues. The CDR3 sequence is CASSAGWMGINSPLHF. CDR3 bases: TGTGCCAGCAGCGCGGGGTGGATGGGTATTAATTCACCCCTCCACTTT.

Concerning this clonotype itself: The CDR3 does not end in the conserved phenylalanine or tryptophan, so this is likely a read error. The V gene is TRBV2, the J gene TRBJ2-7, with 7 bases fitting TRBD2. Germline CDR1 is SNHLY and CDR2 is FYNNEI. CDR3 length: 13 amino acids. Trimming took 8 bases from V and 0 from J; bases not matched to a gene: 4. DNA for the CDR3: TGTGCCAGCGCTAGCGGTATCTCCTACGAGCAGTACTGC. Translated: CASASGISYEQYC.

This clonotype was recorded a few times. The rearrangement uses TRBV7-2 and TRBJ1-2; maybe TRBD1 (5 bases). The V and J ends lost 8 bases and 4 bases respectively, with 20 bases between them. Germline values: CDR1 SGHTA, CDR2 FQGNSA. This CDR3 is 15 amino acids long. CDR3 sequence: CASSPSRGSIYGYTF. CDR3 coding DNA: TGTGCCAGCTCACCAAGCCGGGGGTCCATCTATGGCTACACCTTC.

Regarding this clonotype: A much bigger clone sits one base away, suggesting this may be a read error. This rearrangement joins TRBV25-1 to TRBJ2-2, with D possibly being TRBD1 (5 bases). Germline lookup yields CDR1 MGHDK and CDR2 SYGVNS. V was cut by 7 bases and J by 6 bases, with 12 bases left in between. The CDR3 loop spans 13 amino acids. The CDR3 bases are TGTGCCAGCACCCCAGGGTTGGCCGGGGAGCTGTTTTTT. The encoded protein is CASTPGLAGELFF.

Details on this clonotype: A much larger clone lies one base from this, so it may be a read error. The V call is TRBV7-2, the J call TRBJ1-6, with D possibly matching TRBD1 (5 bases). CDR1 is SGHTA, CDR2 FQGNSA, per germline. This CDR3 comprises 14 residues. With 4 bases removed from V and 14 bases from J, the gap between germline ends came to 18 bases. This CDR3 reads CASSSAGGTRALHF. The CDR3 DNA reads as TGTGCCAGCAGCTCAGCGGGGGGGACTCGGGCCCTCCACTTT.

This chain links TRBV7-2 with TRBJ2-2; the D gene is possibly TRBD2 (6 bases). CDR3 length: 15 amino acids. Germline-derived CDR1 and CDR2 are SGHTA and FQGNSA. The germline V and J ends were trimmed by 3 bases and 1 base, with 9 bases remaining between them. The CDR3 here is CASSFVGLNTGELFF. The DNA of the CDR3 is TGTGCCAGCAGCTTTGTGGGACTGAACACCGGGGAGCTGTTTTTT.